This T cell receptor (beta chain) came from a study of blood T cell repertoires in COVID-19. About the research overall: The United States, Italy and Spain were the sources of the acute and convalescent COVID-19 samples.

Generated by immunoSEQ multiplex PCR, the TCRdb table keeps only in-frame clones and is missing some. This sample yields approximately 70,000 clones, of which about nine tenths are seen a single time; 5.1% belongs to the top ten. The CDR3 has 17 residues. CDR1 and CDR2 (germline): MNHEY, SVGEGT. V lost 6 bases, J lost 0 bases, and 18 bases lay in between. The clonotype originates from a woman under 30 with acute or convalescent COVID-19. Sequencing was performed on peripheral blood. The chain combines TRBV6-2 or TRBV6-3 with TRBJ1-5; D call uncertain. CDR3 protein: CASSQPRQVISNQPQHF. The CDR3 DNA sequence: TGTGCCAGCAGCCAACCCCGACAAGTGATTAGCAATCAGCCCCAGCATTTT.